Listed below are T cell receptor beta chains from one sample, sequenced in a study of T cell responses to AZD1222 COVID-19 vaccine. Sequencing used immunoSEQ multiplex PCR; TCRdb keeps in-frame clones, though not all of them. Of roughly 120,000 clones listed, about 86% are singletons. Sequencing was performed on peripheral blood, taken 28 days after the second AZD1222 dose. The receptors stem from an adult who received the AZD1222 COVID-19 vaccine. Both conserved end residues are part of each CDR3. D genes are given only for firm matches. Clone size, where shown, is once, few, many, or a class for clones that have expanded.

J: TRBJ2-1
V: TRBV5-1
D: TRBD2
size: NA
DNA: TGCGCCAGCAGCTTGGGACTAGCGGATTACAATGAGCAGTTCTTC
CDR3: CASSLGLADYNEQFF

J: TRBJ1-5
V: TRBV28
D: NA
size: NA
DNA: TGTGCCAGCAGTGGCCCAGGACAGCTTCCGCATTTT
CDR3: CASSGPGQLPHF

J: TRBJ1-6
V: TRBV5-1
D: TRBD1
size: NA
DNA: TGCGCCAGCACTTGGGGACAGGGAAATTCACCCCTCCACTTT
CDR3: CASTWGQGNSPLHF

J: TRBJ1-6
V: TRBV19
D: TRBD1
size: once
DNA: TGTGCCAGTAGTAGACGGGACAGTAATAATTCACCCCTCCACTTT
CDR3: CASSRRDSNNSPLHF

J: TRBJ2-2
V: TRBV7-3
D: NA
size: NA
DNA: TGTGCCAGCAGCTTACTGGGGACCGGGGAGCTGTTTTTT
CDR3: CASSLLGTGELFF

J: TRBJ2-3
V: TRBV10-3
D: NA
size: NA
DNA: TGTGCCATCAGTGATAAGGAGAGCACAGATACGCAGTATTTT
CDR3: CAISDKESTDTQYF

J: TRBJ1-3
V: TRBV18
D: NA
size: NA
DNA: TGTGCCAGCTCACCACTTGGTCCCGGACAGCCGAACTCTGGAAACACCATATATTTT
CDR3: CASSPLGPGQPNSGNTIYF

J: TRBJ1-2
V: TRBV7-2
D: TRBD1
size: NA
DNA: TGTGCCAGCAGCCGCGACGGTACAGGGGGCGAAGGTGGTGGCTACACCTTC
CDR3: CASSRDGTGGEGGGYTF

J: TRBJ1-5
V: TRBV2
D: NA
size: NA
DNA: TGTGCCAGCAGTTATACCGGGACACGGTATAGCAATCAGCCCCAGCATTTT
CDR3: CASSYTGTRYSNQPQHF

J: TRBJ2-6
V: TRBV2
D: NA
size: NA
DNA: TGTGCCAGCAGCTATACAGGGATCTCTGGGGCCAACGTCCTGACTTTC
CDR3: CASSYTGISGANVLTF

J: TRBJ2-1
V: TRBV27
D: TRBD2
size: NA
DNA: TGTGCCAGCAGTTCCCTAGCGGGGGGGATCTACAATGAGCAGTTCTTC
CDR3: CASSSLAGGIYNEQFF

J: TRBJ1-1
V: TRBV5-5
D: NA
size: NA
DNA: TGTGCCAGCAGCTTGCAGATGTGGGCTTCTGAAGCTTTCTTT
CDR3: CASSLQMWASEAFF

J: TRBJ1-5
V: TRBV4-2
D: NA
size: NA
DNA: TGTGCCAGCAGCCAAGTCCAGGGAGAGCAACAGCCCCAGCATTTT
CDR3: CASSQVQGEQQPQHF

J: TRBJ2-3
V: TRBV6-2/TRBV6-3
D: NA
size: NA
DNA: TGTGCCAGCAGTTACTCGACATGGGCCAGAAACACAGATACGCAGTATTTT
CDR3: CASSYSTWARNTDTQYF

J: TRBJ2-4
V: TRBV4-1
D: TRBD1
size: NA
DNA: TGCGCCAGCCGGGGACAGGGGGAGGCCAAAAACATTCAGTACTTC
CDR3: CASRGQGEAKNIQYF

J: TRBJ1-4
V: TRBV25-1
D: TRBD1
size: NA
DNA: TGTGCCAGCAGTGAATATGGCAGGGGGAGAACTAATGAAAAACTGTTTTTT
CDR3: CASSEYGRGRTNEKLFF

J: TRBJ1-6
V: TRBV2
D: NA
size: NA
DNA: TGTGCCAGCAGGGGAAACTATAATTCACCCCTCCACTTT
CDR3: CASRGNYNSPLHF

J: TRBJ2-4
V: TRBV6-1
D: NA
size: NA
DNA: TGTGCCAGCAGTGAAATAGCCAAAAACATTCAGTACTTC
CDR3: CASSEIAKNIQYF

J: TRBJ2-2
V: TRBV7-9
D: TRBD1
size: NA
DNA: TGTGCCAGCAGCGGCCCCAGCCGGGACAGGGGATCGAACACCGGGGAGCTGTTTTTT
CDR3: CASSGPSRDRGSNTGELFF

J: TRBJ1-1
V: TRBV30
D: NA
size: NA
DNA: TGTGCCTGCTCCAGAGGATTGAACACTGAAGCTTTCTTT
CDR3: CACSRGLNTEAFF

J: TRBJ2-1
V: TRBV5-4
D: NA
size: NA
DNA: TGTGCCAGCACGGGGGCAGGCTACAATGAGCAGTTCTTC
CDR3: CASTGAGYNEQFF

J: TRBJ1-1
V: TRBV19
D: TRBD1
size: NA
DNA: TGTGCCAGTAGTGGCAGGGACAGCCATACTGAAGCTTTCTTT
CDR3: CASSGRDSHTEAFF

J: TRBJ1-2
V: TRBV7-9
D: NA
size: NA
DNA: TGTGCCAGCAGCCCTTTCGTGCAGTCCGAATACACCTTC
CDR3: CASSPFVQSEYTF

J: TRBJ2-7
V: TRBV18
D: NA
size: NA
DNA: TGTGCCAGCTCCCAGACCGGGGACAACGAGCAGTACTTC
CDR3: CASSQTGDNEQYF

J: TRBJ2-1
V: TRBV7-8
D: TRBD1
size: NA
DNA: TGTGCCAGCAGCTTTCGGGGGACAGGGGGCAGAAATGAGCAGTTCTTC
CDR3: CASSFRGTGGRNEQFF

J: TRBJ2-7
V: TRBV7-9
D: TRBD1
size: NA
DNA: TGTGCCAGCAGCTCCTTGGACAGGGGGCCTGAATACGAGCAGTACTTC
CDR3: CASSSLDRGPEYEQYF